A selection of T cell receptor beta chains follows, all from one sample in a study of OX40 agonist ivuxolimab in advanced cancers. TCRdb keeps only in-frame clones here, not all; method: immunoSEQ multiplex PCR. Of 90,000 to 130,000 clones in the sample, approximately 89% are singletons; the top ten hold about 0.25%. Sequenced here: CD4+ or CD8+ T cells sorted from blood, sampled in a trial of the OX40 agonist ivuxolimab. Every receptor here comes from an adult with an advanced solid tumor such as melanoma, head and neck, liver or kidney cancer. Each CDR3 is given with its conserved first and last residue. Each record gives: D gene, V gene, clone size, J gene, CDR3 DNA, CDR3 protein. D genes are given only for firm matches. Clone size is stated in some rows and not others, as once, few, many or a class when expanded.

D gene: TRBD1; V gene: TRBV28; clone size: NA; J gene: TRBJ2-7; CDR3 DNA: TGTGCCAGCAGCCTCGGACAGGACGGGCAGTACTTC; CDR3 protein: CASSLGQDGQYF
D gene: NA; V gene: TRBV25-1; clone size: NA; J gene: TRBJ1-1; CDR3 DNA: TGTGCCAGCGCCTCCAACACTGAAGCTTTCTTT; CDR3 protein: CASASNTEAFF
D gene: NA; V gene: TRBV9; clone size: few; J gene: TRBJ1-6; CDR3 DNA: TGTGCCAGCAGCGTAGGGACAGAGGGTTCACCCCTCCACTTT; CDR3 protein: CASSVGTEGSPLHF
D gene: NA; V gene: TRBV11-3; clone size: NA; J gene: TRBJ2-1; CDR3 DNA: TGTGCCAGCAGCTTGGACGGGCCTGGCTACAATGAGCAGTTCTTC; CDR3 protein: CASSLDGPGYNEQFF
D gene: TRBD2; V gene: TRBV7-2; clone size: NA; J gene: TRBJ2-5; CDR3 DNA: TGTGCCAGCAGCTCCACTAGCGGGGAAGAGACCCAGTACTTC; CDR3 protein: CASSSTSGEETQYF
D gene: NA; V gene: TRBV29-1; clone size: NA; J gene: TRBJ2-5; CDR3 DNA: TGCAGCGTCTCAGAGGGGACATACCAAGAGACCCAGTACTTC; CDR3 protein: CSVSEGTYQETQYF
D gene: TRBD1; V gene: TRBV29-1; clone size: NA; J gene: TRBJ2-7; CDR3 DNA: TGCAGCGTGGCCGGACAGGGGGCGACCTACGAGCAGTACTTC; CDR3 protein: CSVAGQGATYEQYF
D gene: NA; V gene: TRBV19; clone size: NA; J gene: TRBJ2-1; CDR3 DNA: TGTGCCAGTAGTTTCAGCCAGTCCTACAATGAGCAGTTCTTC; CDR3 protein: CASSFSQSYNEQFF
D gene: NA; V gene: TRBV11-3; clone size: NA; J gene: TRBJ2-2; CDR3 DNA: TGTGCCAGCAGCTTTGAGACATCGACCGGGGAGCTGTTTTTT; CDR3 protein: CASSFETSTGELFF
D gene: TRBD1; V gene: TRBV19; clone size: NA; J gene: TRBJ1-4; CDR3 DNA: TGTGCCAGTAGTCCAGGGGGCGGGAGAAATGAAAAACTGTTTTTT; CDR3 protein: CASSPGGGRNEKLFF